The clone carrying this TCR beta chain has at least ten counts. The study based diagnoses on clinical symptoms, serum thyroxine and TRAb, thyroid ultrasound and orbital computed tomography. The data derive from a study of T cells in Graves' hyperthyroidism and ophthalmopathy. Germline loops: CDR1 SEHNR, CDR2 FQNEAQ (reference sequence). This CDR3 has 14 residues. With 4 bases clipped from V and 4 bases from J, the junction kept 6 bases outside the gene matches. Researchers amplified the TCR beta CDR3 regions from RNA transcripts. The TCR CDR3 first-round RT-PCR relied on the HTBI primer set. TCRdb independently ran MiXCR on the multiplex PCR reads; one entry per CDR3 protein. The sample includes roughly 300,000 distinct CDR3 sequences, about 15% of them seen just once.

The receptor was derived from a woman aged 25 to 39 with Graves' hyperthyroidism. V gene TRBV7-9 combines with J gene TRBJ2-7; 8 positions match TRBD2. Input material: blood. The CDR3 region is CASSSSGSRYEQYF. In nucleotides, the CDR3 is TGTGCCAGCAGCTCCAGCGGGAGTCGGTACGAGCAGTACTTC.